The source of this TCR beta chain is a study of molecular identifiers for immune sequencing clone quantification. Study findings and constraints: Clonotypes surpassing 20 RNA copies contained over 97% of effector molecules, versus under 1% in naive cells.

Generation of bulk TCR libraries relied on previously described methods and listed TCR primers. MiXCR, run by TCRdb on the PCR reads, gives a single entry per CDR3 protein. The sample has 300,000 to 400,000 distinct CDR3 sequences, roughly 23% seen once; the top ten hold roughly 0.7%. Libraries of naive CD8 T cells were made from roughly 20,000 to 1,000,000 sorted cells. They used 10%, 30% or 50% RNA. The authors sorted naive CD8 T cells as CD8+CD4-CCR7+CD45RA+. This clonotype has ten or more counts. Its antigen is unidentified. The CDR3 loop spans 13 amino acids. Between the trimmed V and J ends, which lost 0 bases and 7 bases, there was a span of 11 bases. CDR1 is DFQATT and CDR2 is SNEGSKA in the germline V gene (reference sequence).

The sequenced sample consisted of naive CD8+ T cells from blood, with Jurkat cell RNA spiked in. Specified subset: FACS-sorted CD8+CD4-CCR7+CD45RA+ naive T cells. This receptor was obtained from a human donor in good health. Some libraries in this study had Jurkat cell RNA spiked in. The chain recombines TRBV20-1 with TRBJ2-3; D gene unclear. The CDR3 reads CSARDSRRNTQYF. As DNA, the CDR3 is TGCAGTGCTAGAGATAGCAGGCGAAATACGCAGTATTTT.